Sequencing of this TCR beta chain was carried out in a study of regulatory T cells in long-lasting Graves disease. Regarding the study as a whole: A limited number of samples was an acknowledged limitation. Preferential use of TRBV28, TRBJ1-2 and TRBJ2-5 was seen in persistent disease.

Libraries of TCR beta came from iRepertoire HTBI primers plus Arm-PCR of CDR3 regions. In the source study's methods: Identification across samples found 60 to 75 TRBV and roughly 14 TRBJ segments. One entry per CDR3 protein results from TCRdb running MiXCR on the multiplex PCR reads. V and J calls and clone size were set by TCRdb, not the authors. The sample holds roughly 400,000 distinct CDR3 sequences, around 20% seen once. In its sample, this clonotype was seen many times. Its antigen is undetermined. The V end was cut by 3 bases, the J end by 5 bases, with 13 bases between. Germline CDR1 and CDR2: MDHEN and SYDVKM. The CDR3 sequence is 14 residues long. As for time point: persistent/refractory GD, antithyroid drugs over 5 years with positive TRAb. RNA from PBMCs was the source of the TCR library. American Thyroid Association guidelines defined how Graves' disease was diagnosed.

The specimen comprised peripheral blood mononuclear cells (PBMCs), sampled when the disease was refractory, from a patient treated with antithyroid drugs. The J gene is TRBJ1-1, the V gene TRBV28, with D possibly matching TRBD1 (5 bases). This receptor was obtained from a female donor with Graves disease. The CDR3 is CASSFRGEGTEAFF. Here the CDR3 DNA reads TGTGCCAGCAGTTTTCGTGGGGAGGGGACTGAAGCTTTCTTT. Full variable domain (remainder filled in from reference TRBV28 and TRBJ1-1): DVKVTQSSRYLVKRTGEKVFLECVQDMDHENMFWYRQDPGLGLRLIYFSYDVKMKEKGDIPEGYSVSREKKERFSLILESASTNQTSMYLCASSFRGEGTEAFFGQGTRLTVV.